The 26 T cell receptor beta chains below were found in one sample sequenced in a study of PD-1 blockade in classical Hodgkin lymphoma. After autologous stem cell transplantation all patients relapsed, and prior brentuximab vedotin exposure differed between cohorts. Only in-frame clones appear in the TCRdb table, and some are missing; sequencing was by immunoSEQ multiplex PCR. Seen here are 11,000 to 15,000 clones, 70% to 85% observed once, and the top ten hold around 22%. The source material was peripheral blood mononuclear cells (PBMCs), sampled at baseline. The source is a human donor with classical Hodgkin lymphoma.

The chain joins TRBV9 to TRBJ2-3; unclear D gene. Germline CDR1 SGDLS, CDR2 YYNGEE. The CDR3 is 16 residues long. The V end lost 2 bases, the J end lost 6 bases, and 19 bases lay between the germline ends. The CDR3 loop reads CASSVEMGIRADTQYF. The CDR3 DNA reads TGTGCCAGCAGCGTGGAAATGGGGATCCGCGCTGATACGCAGTATTTT.

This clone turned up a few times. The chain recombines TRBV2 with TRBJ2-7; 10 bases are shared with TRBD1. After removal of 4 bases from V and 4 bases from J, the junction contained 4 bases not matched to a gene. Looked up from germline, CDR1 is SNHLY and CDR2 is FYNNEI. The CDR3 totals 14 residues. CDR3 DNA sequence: TGTGCCAGCAGTGTAGGGACAGGGGCTTACGAGCAGTACTTC. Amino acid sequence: CASSVGTGAYEQYF.

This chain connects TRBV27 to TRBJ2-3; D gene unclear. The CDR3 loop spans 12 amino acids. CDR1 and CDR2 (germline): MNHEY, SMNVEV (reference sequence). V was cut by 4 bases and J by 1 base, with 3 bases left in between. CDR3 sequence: CASSYRTDTQYF. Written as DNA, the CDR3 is TGTGCCAGCAGTTACCGCACAGATACGCAGTATTTT.

The CDR3 is CASSLMSANTGELFF. As DNA, the CDR3 is TGTGCCAGCAGCTTAATGTCGGCGAACACCGGGGAGCTGTTTTTT. The chain links TRBV7-2 to TRBJ2-2; D unresolved. With 2 bases removed from V and 0 bases from J, the gap between germline ends came to 7 bases. CDR1 and CDR2 (germline): SGHTA, FQGNSA. The CDR3 covers 15 residues.

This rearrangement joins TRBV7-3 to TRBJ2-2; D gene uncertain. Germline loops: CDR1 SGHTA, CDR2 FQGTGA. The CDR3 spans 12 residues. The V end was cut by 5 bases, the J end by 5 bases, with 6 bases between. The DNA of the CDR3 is TGTGCCAGCAGCCCCTGGACCGGGGAGCTGTTTTTT. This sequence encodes CASSPWTGELFF.

CDR3 in amino acids: CASSQPGQYYEQYF. For the CDR3, the DNA is TGTGCCAGCAGCCAGCCGGGACAGTACTACGAGCAGTACTTC. This chain uses TRBV7-2 with TRBJ2-7; 7 bases align to TRBD1. The germline V gene has CDR1 SGHTA and CDR2 FQGNSA. The CDR3 consists of 14 residues. The ends lost 5 bases at V and 3 bases at J; junction bases unmatched: 7.

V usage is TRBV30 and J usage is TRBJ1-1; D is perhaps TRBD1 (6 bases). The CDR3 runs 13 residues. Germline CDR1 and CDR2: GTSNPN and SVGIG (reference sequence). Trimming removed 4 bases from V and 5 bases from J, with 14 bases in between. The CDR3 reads CAWNTGMGTEAFF. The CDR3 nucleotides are TGTGCCTGGAACACAGGGATGGGGACTGAAGCTTTCTTT.

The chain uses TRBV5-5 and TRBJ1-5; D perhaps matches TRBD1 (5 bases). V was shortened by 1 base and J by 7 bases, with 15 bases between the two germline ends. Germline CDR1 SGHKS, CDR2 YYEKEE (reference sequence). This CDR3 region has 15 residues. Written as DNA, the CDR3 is TGTGCCAGCAGCTTGTTAGCCGGGGGAGGACAGCCCCAGCATTTT. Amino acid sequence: CASSLLAGGGQPQHF.

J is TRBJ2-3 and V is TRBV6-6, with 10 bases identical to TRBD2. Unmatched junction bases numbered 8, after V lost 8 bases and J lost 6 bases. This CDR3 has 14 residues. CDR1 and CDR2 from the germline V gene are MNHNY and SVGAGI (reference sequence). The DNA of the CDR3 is TGTGCCAGCCTAAAAGCGGGGGGGAGGGATACGCAGTATTTT. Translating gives CASLKAGGRDTQYF.

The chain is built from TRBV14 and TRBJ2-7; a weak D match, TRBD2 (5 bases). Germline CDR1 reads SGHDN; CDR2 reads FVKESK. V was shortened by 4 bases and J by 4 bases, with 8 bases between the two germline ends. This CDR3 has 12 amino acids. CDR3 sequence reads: CASSPGLYEQYF. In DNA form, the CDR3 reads TGTGCCAGCAGCCCCGGACTTTACGAGCAGTACTTC.

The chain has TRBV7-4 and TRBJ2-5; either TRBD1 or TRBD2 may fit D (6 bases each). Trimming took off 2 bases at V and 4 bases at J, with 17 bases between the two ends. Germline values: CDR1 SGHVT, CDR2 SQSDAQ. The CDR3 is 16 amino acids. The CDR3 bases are TGTGCCAGCAGCTTACGGGGAAGACAGGAGGGAGAGACCCAGTACTTC. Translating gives CASSLRGRQEGETQYF.

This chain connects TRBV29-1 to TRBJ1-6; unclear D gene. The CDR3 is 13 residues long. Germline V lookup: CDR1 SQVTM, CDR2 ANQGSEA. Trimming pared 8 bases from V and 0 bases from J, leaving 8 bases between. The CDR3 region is CSIRSSYNSPLHF. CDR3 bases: TGCAGCATAAGGAGCTCCTATAATTCACCCCTCCACTTT.

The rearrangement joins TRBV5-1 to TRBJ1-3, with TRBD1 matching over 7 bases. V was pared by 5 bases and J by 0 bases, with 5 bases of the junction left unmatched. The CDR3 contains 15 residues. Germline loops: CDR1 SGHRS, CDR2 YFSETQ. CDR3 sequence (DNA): TGCGCCAGCAGGCCCACAGGGGCCTCTGGAAACACCATATATTTT. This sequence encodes CASRPTGASGNTIYF.

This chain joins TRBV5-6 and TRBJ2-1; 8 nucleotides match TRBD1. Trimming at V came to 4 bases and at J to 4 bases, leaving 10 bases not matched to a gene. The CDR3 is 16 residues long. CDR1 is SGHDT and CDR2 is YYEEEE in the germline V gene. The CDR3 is CASSHDRGWAYNEQFF. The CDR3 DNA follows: TGTGCCAGCAGCCACGACAGGGGCTGGGCGTACAATGAGCAGTTCTTC.

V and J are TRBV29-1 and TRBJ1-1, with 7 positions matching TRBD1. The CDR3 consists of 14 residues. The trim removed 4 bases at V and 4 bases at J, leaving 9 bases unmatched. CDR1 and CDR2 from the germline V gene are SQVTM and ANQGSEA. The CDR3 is CSVAGVPGGTEAFF. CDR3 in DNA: TGCAGCGTTGCGGGGGTCCCAGGGGGCACTGAAGCTTTCTTT.

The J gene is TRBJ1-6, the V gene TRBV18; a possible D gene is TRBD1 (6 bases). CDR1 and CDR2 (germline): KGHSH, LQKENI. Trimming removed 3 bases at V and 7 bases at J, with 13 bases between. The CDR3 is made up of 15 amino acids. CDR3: CASSPSNQGNSPLHF. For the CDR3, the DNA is TGTGCCAGCTCACCCAGTAATCAGGGGAATTCACCCCTCCACTTT. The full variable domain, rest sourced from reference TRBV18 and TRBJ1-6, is NAGVMQNPRHLVRRRGQEARLRCSPMKGHSHVYWYRQLPEEGLKFMVYLQKENIIDESGMPKERFSAEFPKEGPSILRIQQVVRGDSAAYFCASSPSNQGNSPLHFGNGTRLTVT.

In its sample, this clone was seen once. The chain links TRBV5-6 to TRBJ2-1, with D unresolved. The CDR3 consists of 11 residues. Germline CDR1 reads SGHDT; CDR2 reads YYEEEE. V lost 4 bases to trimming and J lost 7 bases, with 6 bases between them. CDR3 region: CASSVINEQFF. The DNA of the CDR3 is TGTGCCAGCAGCGTAATAAATGAGCAGTTCTTC.

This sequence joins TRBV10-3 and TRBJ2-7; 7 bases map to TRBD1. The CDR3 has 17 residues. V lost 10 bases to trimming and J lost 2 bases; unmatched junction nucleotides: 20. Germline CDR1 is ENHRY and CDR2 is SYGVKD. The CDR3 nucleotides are TGTGCCACCCGGGACGGAACACTACAGGGGTCCACCTACGAGCAGTACTTC. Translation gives CATRDGTLQGSTYEQYF.

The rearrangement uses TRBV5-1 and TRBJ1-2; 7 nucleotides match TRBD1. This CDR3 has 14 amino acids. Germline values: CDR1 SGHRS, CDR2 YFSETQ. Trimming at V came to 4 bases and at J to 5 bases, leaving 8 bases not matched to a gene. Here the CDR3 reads CASSTTGDGYGYTF. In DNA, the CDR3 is TGCGCCAGCAGCACAACAGGGGATGGGTATGGCTACACCTTC.

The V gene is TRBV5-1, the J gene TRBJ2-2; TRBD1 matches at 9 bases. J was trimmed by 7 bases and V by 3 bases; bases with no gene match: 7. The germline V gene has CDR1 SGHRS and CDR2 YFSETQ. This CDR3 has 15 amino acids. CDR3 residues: CASSSTTGGGGELFF. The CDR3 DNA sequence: TGCGCCAGCAGCTCGACCACAGGGGGCGGCGGGGAGCTGTTTTTT. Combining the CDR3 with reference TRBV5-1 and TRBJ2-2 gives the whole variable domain KAGVTQTPRYLIKTRGQQVTLSCSPISGHRSVSWYQQTPGQGLQFLFEYFSETQRNKGNFPGRFSGRQFSNSRSEMNVSTLELGDSALYLCASSSTTGGGGELFFGEGSRLTVL.

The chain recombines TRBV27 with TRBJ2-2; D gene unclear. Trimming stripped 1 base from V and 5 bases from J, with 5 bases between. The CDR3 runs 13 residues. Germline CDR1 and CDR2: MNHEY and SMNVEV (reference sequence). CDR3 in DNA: TGTGCCAGCAGTTTATTGGGTACCGGGGAGCTGTTTTTT. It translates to CASSLLGTGELFF.

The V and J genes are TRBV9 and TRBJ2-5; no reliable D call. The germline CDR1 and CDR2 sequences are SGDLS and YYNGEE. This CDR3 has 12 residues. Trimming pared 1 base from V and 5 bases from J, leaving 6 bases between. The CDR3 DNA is TGTGCCAGCAGCGTATCTTCGGAGACCCAGTACTTC. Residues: CASSVSSETQYF.

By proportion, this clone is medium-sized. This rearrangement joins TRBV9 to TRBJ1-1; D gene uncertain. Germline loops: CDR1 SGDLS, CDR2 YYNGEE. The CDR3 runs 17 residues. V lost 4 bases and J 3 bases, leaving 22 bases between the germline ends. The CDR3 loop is CASSLLPPGKRDTEAFF. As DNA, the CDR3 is TGTGCCAGCAGCTTATTACCTCCCGGGAAAAGGGACACTGAAGCTTTCTTT.

CDR3 sequence reads: CASIQRGITDTQYF. CDR3 in DNA: TGTGCCAGCATCCAGCGGGGGATAACAGATACGCAGTATTTT. V usage is TRBV5-6 and J usage is TRBJ2-3; TRBD2 agrees at 8 bases. Germline V gene lookup returns CDR1 SGHDT and CDR2 YYEEEE. The CDR3 is 14 amino acids. The V gene end was trimmed by 6 bases and the J gene end by 3 bases; junction bases not matched to a gene: 6. Full variable domain (rest looked up from reference TRBV5-6 and TRBJ2-3): DAGVTQSPTHLIKTRGQQVTLRCSPKSGHDTVSWYQQALGQGPQFIFQYYEEEERQRGNFPDRFSGHQFPNYSSELNVNALLLGDSALYLCASIQRGITDTQYFGPGTRLTVL.

DNA of the CDR3: TGTGCCAGTAGTATAGAAACTAGCTCTGGAAACACCATATATTTT. Translated, it gives CASSIETSSGNTIYF. The chain uses TRBV19 and TRBJ1-3; D uncertain. This CDR3 has 15 residues. The germline V gene encodes CDR1 LNHDA and CDR2 SQIVND (reference sequence). V lost 0 bases and J 0 bases, leaving 6 bases between the germline ends.

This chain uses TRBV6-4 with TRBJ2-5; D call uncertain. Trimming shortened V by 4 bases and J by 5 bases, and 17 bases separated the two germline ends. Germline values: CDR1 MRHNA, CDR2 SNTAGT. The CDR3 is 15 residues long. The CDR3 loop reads CASSGRVVSRETQYF. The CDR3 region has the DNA TGTGCCAGCAGTGGCCGTGTGGTGTCTAGGGAGACCCAGTACTTC.